This T cell receptor (beta chain) was documented in a study of shared clonotypes between healthy human individuals. Study-level results: A handful of donors held about 5% of naive CD4 clonotypes in common. Clonotype sharing among donors, it was expected, would be affected by sequencing depth.

V gave up 4 bases and J gave up 7 bases; unmatched junction bases: 6. The CDR3 totals 14 residues. Germline V gene sequence: CDR1 MNHNS, CDR2 SASEGT. Assay execution took place at the deep level. Template for every sorted-subset replicate PCR totaled around 200 ng DNA, about 30,000 T cell genomes. Assay: immunoSEQ multiplex PCR; the TCRdb copy retains only in-frame clones and omits some. The table lists about 960,000 clones, about three quarters of them singletons. Worth noting for this clone: What it recognizes is unknown.

The sequencing input was memory CD4+ T cells sorted from blood. The subset was: CD45RA-negative fraction. The sequence came from a young man in good health. The chain recombines TRBV6-1 with TRBJ1-5; 8 bases fit TRBD1. The CDR3 coding sequence is TGTGCCAGCAGTGCAGACGCAGGGGGCCAGCCCCAGCATTTT. It is translated as CASSADAGGQPQHF.